This T cell receptor (beta chain) originates from a study of T cell responses to AZD1222 COVID-19 vaccine. Study-level findings and limits: Sampling captured repertoires only after the peak T cell response.

In the case of this clone: What it binds is unknown.

The length of the CDR3 is 13 residues. CDR1 and CDR2 (germline): LGHNA, YNFKEQ. Trimming left V 1 base short and J 4 bases short, with 5 bases between. The assay was immunoSEQ multiplex PCR, and TCRdb's table has in-frame clones only and misses some. The data hold 140,000 to 150,000 clones, with 75% to 85% observed a single time. The clonotype was recovered from an adult in good health. The sample in question was peripheral blood, obtained on day 0 of MenACWY control vaccination. V and J are TRBV4-2 and TRBJ1-3; no clear D gene. The CDR3 here is CASSQVLGNTIYF. The CDR3 region has the DNA TGTGCCAGCAGCCAAGTGTTGGGAAACACCATATATTTT.